The 24 T cell receptor beta chains given below trace back to one sample, sequenced in a study of blood T cell repertoires in COVID-19. Profiled with immunoSEQ multiplex PCR; TCRdb holds only in-frame clones, not every one. The repertoire has over 100,000 clones, about 91% of them found once; the top ten carry about a tenth. The sample was peripheral blood. Every receptor here comes from a man aged 50-59 years with acute or convalescent COVID-19.

This chain uses TRBV6-5 with TRBJ1-2; no firm D call. From germline, CDR1 is MNHEY and CDR2 SVGAGI. This CDR3 is 12 amino acids long. Between the trimmed V and J ends, which lost 11 bases and 3 bases, there was a span of 13 bases. CDR3: CAGGGIYYGYTF. As DNA, the CDR3 is TGTGCCGGAGGAGGGATTTACTATGGCTACACCTTC.

This clone came up once. V and J are TRBV5-1 and TRBJ1-6, with 9 bases that match TRBD1. V was pared by 1 base and J by 6 bases, with 5 bases of the junction left unmatched. The germline gives CDR1 SGHRS, CDR2 YFSETQ. The CDR3 runs 16 residues. CDR3: CASSLPGTGFNSPLHF. CDR3 nucleotides: TGCGCCAGCAGCTTGCCCGGGACAGGGTTTAATTCACCCCTCCACTTT. Full variable domain (rest looked up from reference TRBV5-1 and TRBJ1-6): KAGVTQTPRYLIKTRGQQVTLSCSPISGHRSVSWYQQTPGQGLQFLFEYFSETQRNKGNFPGRFSGRQFSNSRSEMNVSTLELGDSALYLCASSLPGTGFNSPLHFGNGTRLTVT.

V usage is TRBV10-3 and J usage is TRBJ2-7; D uncertain. Trimming removed 3 bases from V and 2 bases from J, with 14 bases in between. The germline V gene has CDR1 ENHRY and CDR2 SYGVKD. The CDR3 totals 15 residues. CDR3 in amino acids: CAISEAGRPAYEQYF. CDR3 nucleotide sequence: TGTGCCATCAGTGAAGCCGGCAGGCCCGCCTACGAGCAGTACTTC.

V is TRBV19 and J is TRBJ2-7, with 8 nucleotides matching TRBD1. Germline-derived CDR1 and CDR2 are LNHDA and SQIVND (reference sequence). The CDR3 is 15 residues long. Trimming cost V 4 bases and J 0 bases; bases outside gene matches: 5. CDR3 sequence (DNA): TGTGCCAGTAGTACCTTGACAGGGGCCTCCTACGAGCAGTACTTC. Amino acids: CASSTLTGASYEQYF.

The count of this clone is one. The rearrangement links TRBV5-1 to TRBJ2-3; 16 nucleotides match TRBD2. Germline V gene sequence: CDR1 SGHRS, CDR2 YFSETQ. With 2 bases clipped from V and 4 bases from J, the junction kept 10 bases outside the gene matches. The CDR3 has 19 amino acids. The DNA of the CDR3 is TGCGCCAGCAGCTTCGCCCCGGGACTAGCGGGGGGGCGGGCAGATACGCAGTATTTT. It encodes CASSFAPGLAGGRADTQYF.

Only a few counts were recorded for this clone. The chain carries TRBV7-2 and TRBJ1-5, with a tentative D call TRBD1 (5 bases). The germline CDR1 and CDR2 sequences are SGHTA and FQGNSA. This CDR3 has 14 residues. Deletions cut 3 bases from V and 4 bases from J, with 10 bases between. CDR3: CASSFVDSNQPQHF. The CDR3, as DNA: TGTGCCAGCAGCTTCGTAGACAGTAATCAGCCCCAGCATTTT.

The gene calls are TRBV6-2 or TRBV6-3 and TRBJ1-6; TRBD1 aligns across 10 bases. Germline V gives CDR1 MNHEY, CDR2 SVGEGT. The CDR3 runs to 16 residues. Germline trimming cut 2 bases from V and 7 bases from J; bases unmatched to any gene: 5. The CDR3 protein is CASSYRGQGLNSPLHF. CDR3 nucleotide sequence: TGTGCCAGCAGTTACCGGGGACAGGGGCTGAATTCACCCCTCCACTTT.

This chain uses TRBV13 with TRBJ1-2; D is perhaps TRBD1 (5 bases). The V and J ends lost 2 bases and 4 bases respectively, with 11 bases between them. Germline CDR1 reads PRHDT; CDR2 reads FYEKMQ (reference sequence). The CDR3 is 14 amino acids. The CDR3 protein is CASSLRAGGYGYTF. Written as DNA, the CDR3 is TGTGCCAGCAGCTTAAGGGCGGGGGGCTATGGCTACACCTTC.

The J gene is TRBJ1-2, the V gene TRBV5-5; TRBD1 matches 7 bases. Germline V gives CDR1 SGHKS, CDR2 YYEKEE (reference sequence). The V and J ends lost 5 bases and 2 bases, in that order; junction bases with no gene match: 3. This CDR3 contains 13 residues. The CDR3 sequence is CASRRDRNYGYTF. Here the CDR3 DNA reads TGTGCCAGCAGACGGGACAGAAACTATGGCTACACCTTC.

The chain is built from TRBV6-5 and TRBJ1-1; D is uncertain. Germline V CDR1 and CDR2: MNHEY, SVGAGI. The CDR3 totals 15 residues. V lost 6 bases, J lost 0 bases, and 14 bases lay in between. CDR3 sequence: CASSPSRGMNTEAFF. CDR3 coding DNA: TGTGCCAGCAGCCCATCCAGAGGTATGAACACTGAAGCTTTCTTT.

The J gene is TRBJ2-5, the V gene TRBV27; TRBD2 aligns across 14 bases. The CDR3 has 17 amino acids. The trim removed 6 bases at V and 8 bases at J, leaving 14 bases unmatched. The germline CDR1 and CDR2 sequences are MNHEY and SMNVEV (reference sequence). The CDR3 sequence is CASRGTSGGDVRGTQYF. CDR3 sequence (DNA): TGTGCCAGCAGGGGGACTAGCGGGGGAGACGTCCGAGGCACCCAGTACTTC.

The chain uses TRBV5-1 and TRBJ1-3; D may be TRBD1 (5 bases). The CDR3 has 14 residues. Deletions cut 5 bases from V and 0 bases from J, with 9 bases between. The V gene's germline CDR1 is SGHRS and CDR2 YFSETQ. The CDR3 bases are TGCGCCAGCAGGGACACCCGCTCTGGAAACACCATATATTTT. It codes for CASRDTRSGNTIYF.

The chain has TRBV19 and TRBJ2-7, with 10 bases identical to TRBD2. CDR1 LNHDA and CDR2 SQIVND come from the germline V gene (reference sequence). The CDR3 consists of 14 residues. V shed 6 bases and J 2 bases; nucleotides not matched to a gene: 4. As DNA, the CDR3 is TGTGCCAGTAGCAGAGGACTAGCGGCCTACGAGCAGTACTTC. Translation gives CASSRGLAAYEQYF.

The chain links TRBV10-3 to TRBJ2-3; 9 bases are shared with TRBD2. Germline V gives CDR1 ENHRY, CDR2 SYGVKD. Trimming removed 3 bases from V and 2 bases from J; junction bases left unmatched: 6. The CDR3 is 16 residues long. CDR3 loop: CAISDFGTSSTDTQYF. In DNA form, the CDR3 reads TGTGCCATCAGTGATTTCGGGACTAGCTCCACAGATACGCAGTATTTT.

V is TRBV5-1 and J is TRBJ1-6, with D possibly matching TRBD1 (6 bases). The CDR3 has 16 amino acids. Trimming cost V 0 bases and J 9 bases, with 16 bases left between them. CDR1 is SGHRS and CDR2 is YFSETQ in the germline V gene. The CDR3 reads CASSLGGGQGRSPLHF. The CDR3 coding sequence is TGCGCCAGCAGCTTGGGGGGGGGCCAGGGGCGTTCACCCCTCCACTTT.

The rearrangement uses TRBV2 and TRBJ2-7; no firm D call. Trimming removed 4 bases at V and 3 bases at J, with 7 bases between. Germline CDR1 is SNHLY and CDR2 is FYNNEI. CDR3 length: 12 residues. The chain's CDR3 is CASSARLYEQYF. CDR3 bases: TGTGCCAGCAGTGCTAGGCTCTACGAGCAGTACTTC.

The chain is built from TRBV7-9 and TRBJ1-4; no clear D gene. V was trimmed by 5 bases and J by 4 bases, leaving 8 bases between them. The germline V gene has CDR1 SEHNR and CDR2 FQNEAQ (reference sequence). The CDR3 runs to 13 residues. CDR3 DNA: TGTGCCAGCAGCCCAGGCGTTAATGAAAAACTGTTTTTT. Translation gives CASSPGVNEKLFF.

This clone was counted only a few times. The V call is TRBV5-1, the J call TRBJ2-7, with 8 bases aligning to TRBD1. Germline V gives CDR1 SGHRS, CDR2 YFSETQ. V lost 0 bases to trimming and J lost 6 bases; unmatched junction nucleotides: 8. The CDR3 runs to 15 residues. As DNA, the CDR3 is TGCGCCAGCAGCTTGGCCTTCGAGACAGGGGCCGAGCAGTACTTC. Residues: CASSLAFETGAEQYF. Based on the CDR3 plus reference TRBV5-1 and TRBJ2-7, the full variable domain is KAGVTQTPRYLIKTRGQQVTLSCSPISGHRSVSWYQQTPGQGLQFLFEYFSETQRNKGNFPGRFSGRQFSNSRSEMNVSTLELGDSALYLCASSLAFETGAEQYFGPGTRLTVT.

The V gene is TRBV19, the J gene TRBJ1-2; TRBD1 matches 9 bases. Trimming cost V 7 bases and J 7 bases; bases outside gene matches: 7. Germline V gives CDR1 LNHDA, CDR2 SQIVND (reference sequence). This CDR3 region has 13 residues. The CDR3 nucleotides read TGTGCCAGTACCGAAAACAGGGGGCTTGGCTACACCTTC. Its protein product is CASTENRGLGYTF.

This chain links TRBV7-2 with TRBJ2-7; the D is unclear. The CDR3 has 12 amino acids. With 3 bases removed from V and 2 bases from J, the gap between germline ends came to 5 bases. CDR1 and CDR2 from the germline V gene are SGHTA and FQGNSA. The CDR3 reads CASSFTAYEQYF. The CDR3 bases are TGTGCCAGCAGCTTCACTGCCTACGAGCAGTACTTC. Complete variable domain (other parts from reference TRBV7-2 and TRBJ2-7): GAGVSQSPSNKVTEKGKDVELRCDPISGHTALYWYRQSLGQGLEFLIYFQGNSAPDKSGLPSDRFSAERTGGSVSTLTIQRTQQEDSAVYLCASSFTAYEQYFGPGTRLTVT.

By frequency in the sample, this clone is medium-sized. This chain joins TRBV6-5 and TRBJ1-6; 8 bases line up with TRBD1. Germline CDR1 is MNHEY and CDR2 is SVGAGI. The CDR3 loop spans 16 amino acids. V lost 4 bases to trimming and J lost 9 bases; unmatched junction nucleotides: 11. Here the CDR3 DNA reads TGTGCCAGCAGTTCATTCCCTGACAGGGGAGGTTCACCCCTCCACTTT. Protein sequence: CASSSFPDRGGSPLHF.

The CDR3 bases are TGTGCCAGCAGCCGGGAGGCAGGGGGCTCTTATGGCTACACCTTC. Its translation is CASSREAGGSYGYTF. The chain has TRBV5-4 and TRBJ1-2; 8 bases fit TRBD1. Germline lookup yields CDR1 SGHNT and CDR2 YYREEE (reference sequence). The CDR3 is 15 residues long. J lost 5 bases, V lost 4 bases, and 10 bases had no gene match.

The chain couples TRBV27 to TRBJ1-1; the match to TRBD1 covers 8 bases. The V segment lost 6 bases and the J segment 4 bases; nucleotides outside the gene matches: 7. CDR1 is MNHEY, CDR2 SMNVEV, per germline (reference sequence). The CDR3 spans 14 residues. This chain's CDR3 is CASSRDRGGTEAFF. The CDR3 coding sequence is TGTGCCAGCAGCCGAGACAGGGGCGGCACTGAAGCTTTCTTT.

V is TRBV4-2 and J is TRBJ2-1, with unresolved D. Trimming removed 1 base at V and 2 bases at J, with 9 bases between. The CDR3 sequence is 15 residues long. Germline-derived CDR1 and CDR2 are LGHNA and YNFKEQ. The CDR3 protein is CASSQASVTYNEQFF. The CDR3, as DNA: TGTGCCAGCAGCCAAGCGTCAGTAACCTACAATGAGCAGTTCTTC.